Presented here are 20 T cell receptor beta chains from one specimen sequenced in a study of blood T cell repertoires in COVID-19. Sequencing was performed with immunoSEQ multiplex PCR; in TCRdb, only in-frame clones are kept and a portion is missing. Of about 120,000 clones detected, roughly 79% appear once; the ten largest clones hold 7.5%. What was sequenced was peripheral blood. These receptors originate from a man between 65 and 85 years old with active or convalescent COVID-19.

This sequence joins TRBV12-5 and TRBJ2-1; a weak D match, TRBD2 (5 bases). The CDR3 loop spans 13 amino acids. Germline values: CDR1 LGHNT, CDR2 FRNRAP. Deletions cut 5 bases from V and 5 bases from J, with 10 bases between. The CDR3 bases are TGTGCTAGTGGTCCGGACTTGGACAATGAGCAGTTCTTC. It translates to CASGPDLDNEQFF. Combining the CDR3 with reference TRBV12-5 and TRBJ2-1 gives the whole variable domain DARVTQTPRHKVTEMGQEVTMRCQPILGHNTVFWYRQTMMQGLELLAYFRNRAPLDDSGMPKDRFSAEMPDATLATLKIQPSEPRDSAVYFCASGPDLDNEQFFGPGTRLTVL.

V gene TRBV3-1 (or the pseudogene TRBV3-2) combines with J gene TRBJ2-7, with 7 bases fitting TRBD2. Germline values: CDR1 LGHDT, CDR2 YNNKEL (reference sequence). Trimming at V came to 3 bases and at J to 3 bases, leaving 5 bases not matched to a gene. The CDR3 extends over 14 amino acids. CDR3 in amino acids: CASSHRDYYYEQYF. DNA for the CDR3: TGTGCCAGCAGCCACCGGGACTATTACTACGAGCAGTACTTC.

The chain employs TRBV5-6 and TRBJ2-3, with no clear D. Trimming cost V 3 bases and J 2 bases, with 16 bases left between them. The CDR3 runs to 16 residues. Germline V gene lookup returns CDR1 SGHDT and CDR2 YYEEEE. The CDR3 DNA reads TGTGCCAGCAGCTCCCCCCTCTTAGCTATCACAGATACGCAGTATTTT. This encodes CASSSPLLAITDTQYF.

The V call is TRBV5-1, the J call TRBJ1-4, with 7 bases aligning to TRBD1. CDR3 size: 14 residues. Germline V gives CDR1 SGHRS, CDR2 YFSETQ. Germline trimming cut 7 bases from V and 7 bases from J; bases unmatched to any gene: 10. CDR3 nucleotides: TGCGCCAGCGGCCAGGGGGGTTCAGGTGAAAAACTGTTTTTT. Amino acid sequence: CASGQGGSGEKLFF.

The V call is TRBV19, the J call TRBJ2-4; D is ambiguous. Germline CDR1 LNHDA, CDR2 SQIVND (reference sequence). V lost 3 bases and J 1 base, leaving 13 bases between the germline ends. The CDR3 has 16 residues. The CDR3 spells CASSMVATGAKNIQYF. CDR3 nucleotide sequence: TGTGCCAGTAGTATGGTGGCAACCGGGGCCAAAAACATTCAGTACTTC.

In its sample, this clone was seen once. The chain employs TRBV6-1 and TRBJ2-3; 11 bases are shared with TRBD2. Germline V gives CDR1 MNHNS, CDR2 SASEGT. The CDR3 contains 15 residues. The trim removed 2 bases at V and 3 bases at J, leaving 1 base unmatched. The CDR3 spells CASSEWTSGTDTQYF. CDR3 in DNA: TGTGCCAGCAGTGAATGGACTAGCGGGACAGATACGCAGTATTTT.

CDR3 nucleotides: TGTGCCAGCAGCCCGTCGGCCGGGGTTCATGAAAAACTGTTTTTT. This gives the protein CASSPSAGVHEKLFF. The chain couples TRBV7-2 to TRBJ1-4; the D is unclear. This CDR3 is 15 amino acids long. The V end lost 5 bases, the J end lost 6 bases, and 16 bases lay between the germline ends. In germline, CDR1 is SGHTA, CDR2 FQGNSA. The full variable domain, completed using reference TRBV7-2 and TRBJ1-4, is GAGVSQSPSNKVTEKGKDVELRCDPISGHTALYWYRQSLGQGLEFLIYFQGNSAPDKSGLPSDRFSAERTGGSVSTLTIQRTQQEDSAVYLCASSPSAGVHEKLFFGSGTQLSVL.

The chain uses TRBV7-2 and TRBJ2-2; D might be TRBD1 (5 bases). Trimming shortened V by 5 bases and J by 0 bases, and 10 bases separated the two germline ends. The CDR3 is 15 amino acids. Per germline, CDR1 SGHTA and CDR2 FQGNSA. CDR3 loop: CASSPQGSNTGELFF. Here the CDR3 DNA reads TGTGCCAGCAGCCCTCAGGGATCGAACACCGGGGAGCTGTTTTTT.

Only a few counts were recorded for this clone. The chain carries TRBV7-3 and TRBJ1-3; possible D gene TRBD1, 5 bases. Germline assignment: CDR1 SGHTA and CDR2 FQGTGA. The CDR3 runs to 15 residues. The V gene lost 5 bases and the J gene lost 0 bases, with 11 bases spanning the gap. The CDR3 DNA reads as TGTGCCAGCAGCCCATACGGGGGCTCTGGAAACACCATATATTTT. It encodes CASSPYGGSGNTIYF.

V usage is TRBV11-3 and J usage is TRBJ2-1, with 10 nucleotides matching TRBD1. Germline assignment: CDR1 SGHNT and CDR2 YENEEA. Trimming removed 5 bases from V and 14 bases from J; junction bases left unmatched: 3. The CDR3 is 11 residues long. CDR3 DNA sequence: TGTGCCAGCAGCCACGGGACAGGGGAGTTCTTC. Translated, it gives CASSHGTGEFF. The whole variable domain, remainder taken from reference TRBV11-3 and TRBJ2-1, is EAGVVQSPRYKIIEKKQPVAFWCNPISGHNTLYWYLQNLGQGPELLIRYENEEAVDDSQLPKDRFSAERLKGVDSTLKIQPAELGDSAVYLCASSHGTGEFFGPGTRLTVL.

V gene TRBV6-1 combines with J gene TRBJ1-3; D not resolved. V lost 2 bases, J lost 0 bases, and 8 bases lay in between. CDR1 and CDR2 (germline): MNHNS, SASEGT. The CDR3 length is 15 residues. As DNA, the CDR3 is TGTGCCAGCAGTGAAACGGGGTACTCTGGAAACACCATATATTTT. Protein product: CASSETGYSGNTIYF.

CDR3 sequence reads: CASRGQAAGNSPLHF. As DNA, the CDR3 is TGTGCCAGTAGGGGACAGGCGGCGGGTAATTCACCCCTCCACTTT. The J gene is TRBJ1-6, the V gene TRBV19, with TRBD1 matching 8 bases. V lost 6 bases, J lost 6 bases, and 7 bases stayed unmatched. The CDR3 spans 15 residues. In germline, CDR1 is LNHDA, CDR2 SQIVND (reference sequence).

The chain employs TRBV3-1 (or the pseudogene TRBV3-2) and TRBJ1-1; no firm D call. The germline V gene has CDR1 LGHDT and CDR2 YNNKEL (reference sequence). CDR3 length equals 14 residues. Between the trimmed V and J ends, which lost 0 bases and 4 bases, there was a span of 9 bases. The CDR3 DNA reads TGTGCCAGCAGCCAAGAGGGCCGGGGCACTGAAGCTTTCTTT. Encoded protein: CASSQEGRGTEAFF.

The CDR3 is CASSSLAGLSYNEQFF. CDR3 in DNA: TGTGCCAGCAGCTCTTTGGCGGGCCTCTCCTACAATGAGCAGTTCTTC. This chain links TRBV5-5 with TRBJ2-1; D is perhaps TRBD2 (5 bases). Germline loops: CDR1 SGHKS, CDR2 YYEKEE (reference sequence). V was shortened by 3 bases and J by 0 bases, with 13 bases between the two germline ends. This CDR3 comprises 16 residues.

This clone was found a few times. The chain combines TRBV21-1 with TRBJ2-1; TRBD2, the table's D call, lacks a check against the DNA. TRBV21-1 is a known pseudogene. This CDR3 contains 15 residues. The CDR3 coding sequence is TGTGCCAGCAGCAAAGATCAGAGGTCCTACAATGAGCAGTTCTTC. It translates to CASSKDQRSYNEQFF.

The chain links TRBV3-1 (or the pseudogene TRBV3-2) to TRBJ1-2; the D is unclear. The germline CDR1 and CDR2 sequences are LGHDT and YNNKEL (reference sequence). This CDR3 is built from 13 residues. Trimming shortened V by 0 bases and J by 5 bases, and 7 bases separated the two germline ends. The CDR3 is CASSQEGEYGYTF. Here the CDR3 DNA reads TGTGCCAGCAGCCAAGAAGGAGAGTATGGCTACACCTTC.

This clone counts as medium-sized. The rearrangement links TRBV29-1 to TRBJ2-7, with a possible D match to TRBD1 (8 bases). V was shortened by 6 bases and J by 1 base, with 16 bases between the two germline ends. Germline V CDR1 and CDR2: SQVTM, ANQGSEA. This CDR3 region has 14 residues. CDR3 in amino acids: CSVNGQGGSYEQYF. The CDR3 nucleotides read TGCAGCGTAAACGGACAGGGAGGGTCCTACGAGCAGTACTTC.

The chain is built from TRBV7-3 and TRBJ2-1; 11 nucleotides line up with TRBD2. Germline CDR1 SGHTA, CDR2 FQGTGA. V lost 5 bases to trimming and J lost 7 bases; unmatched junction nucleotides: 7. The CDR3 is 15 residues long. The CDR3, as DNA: TGTGCCAGCAGCCTTAATAGCGGGGGGGCTAATGAGCAGTTCTTC. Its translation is CASSLNSGGANEQFF.

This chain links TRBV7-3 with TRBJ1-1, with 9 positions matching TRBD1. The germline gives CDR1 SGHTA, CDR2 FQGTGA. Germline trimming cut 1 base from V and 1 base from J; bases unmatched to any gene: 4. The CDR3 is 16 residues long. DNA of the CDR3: TGTGCCAGCAGCTTAATGGGGACAGGGAGGAACACTGAAGCTTTCTTT. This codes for CASSLMGTGRNTEAFF.

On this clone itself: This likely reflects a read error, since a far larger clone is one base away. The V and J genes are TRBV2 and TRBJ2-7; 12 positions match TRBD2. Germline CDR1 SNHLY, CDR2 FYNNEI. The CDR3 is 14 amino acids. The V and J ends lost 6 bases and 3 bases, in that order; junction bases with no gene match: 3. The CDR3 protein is CASSWGLAGYEQYF. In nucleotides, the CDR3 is TGTGCCAGCAGCTGGGGACTAGCGGGCTACGAGCAGTACTTC.